Listed below are T cell receptor beta chains from one sample, sequenced in a study of T cell responses to AZD1222 COVID-19 vaccine. Some clones are missing from TCRdb's copy, which holds only in-frame ones; the method was immunoSEQ multiplex PCR. This table holds 130,000 to 150,000 clones, about 81% found once. Specimen: peripheral blood, collected on day 0 of MenACWY control vaccination. These receptor sequences come from an adult in good health. Both conserved end residues are trimmed from each CDR3.

J gene | V gene | CDR3 protein
TRBJ1-1 | TRBV7-2 | ASSLGLTEAF
TRBJ1-1 | TRBV5-1 | ASSPTQGGGTEAF
TRBJ1-4 | TRBV5-8 | ASSTLGQGREKLF
TRBJ2-3 | TRBV3-1/TRBV3-2 | ASSHPQGNTQY
TRBJ1-5 | TRBV7-9 | ASSLGGLTPQH
TRBJ2-1 | TRBV7-9 | ASSLTDRGQKGNEQF
TRBJ1-1 | TRBV7-2 | ASSYGGQVTEAF
TRBJ1-3 | TRBV3-1/TRBV3-2 | ASSQMGSGNTIY
TRBJ2-1 | TRBV27 | ASSAGQGIRYNEQF
TRBJ2-7 | TRBV16 | ASSLSDTNLNEQY
TRBJ1-5 | TRBV12-5 | ASGLAPRDSHQPQH
TRBJ2-5 | TRBV19 | ASSTVGGAETQY
TRBJ1-3 | TRBV24-1 | ATRPGRPRSSGNTIY
TRBJ1-2 | TRBV10-1 | ASSESGNYGYT
TRBJ1-2 | TRBV6-5 | ASSYSTSDRGDGYT
TRBJ1-4 | TRBV6-5 | ASGGFHNEKLF
TRBJ1-2 | TRBV6-5 | ASRRRGRGIYGYT
TRBJ1-3 | TRBV7-8 | ASSPRREGLGNTIY
TRBJ1-2 | TRBV6-4 | ASTPAYGYT
TRBJ2-7 | TRBV11-3 | ASSLLGEKGEGSLFYEQY
TRBJ1-5 | TRBV2 | ASSEGRRQPQH
TRBJ2-2 | TRBV30 | AWRRDRRGGELF
TRBJ1-1 | TRBV6-5 | ASYTVRATTEAF
TRBJ1-1 | TRBV19 | ASTAGRPMNTEAF
TRBJ1-5 | TRBV2 | ASSEAGRGQPQH
TRBJ1-6 | TRBV7-8 | ASSSNPGTGADSPLH
TRBJ2-7 | TRBV5-5 | ASRSARGQTYEQY
TRBJ2-1 | TRBV24-1 | ATSAHSGGSYNEQF
TRBJ2-2 | TRBV5-1 | ASSPRLDPGELF
TRBJ1-2 | TRBV7-8 | ASSLDGQGRYGYT
TRBJ2-1 | TRBV18 | ASSPTSSGHNEQF
TRBJ1-2 | TRBV27 | ASSPHGNYGYT
TRBJ1-4 | TRBV19 | ASTDGGGGREKLF
TRBJ2-6 | TRBV6-1 | ASSESSGANVLT
TRBJ1-2 | TRBV19 | ASSDRAYGYT
TRBJ1-6 | TRBV3-1/TRBV3-2 | ASSQDRGHGSPLH
TRBJ1-2 | TRBV7-8 | ASSPRGGIYGYT
TRBJ2-1 | TRBV7-6 | ASSEWGLAGDNEQF
TRBJ2-5 | TRBV30 | AWSVIGRLD
TRBJ1-2 | TRBV19 | ASSDKAVAMRYT
TRBJ2-1 | TRBV11-2 | ASSLVDRGYNEQF
TRBJ1-1 | TRBV6-5 | ASSQRANTEAF
TRBJ1-5 | TRBV24-1 | ATSDLGGPNQPQH
TRBJ2-1 | TRBV4-1 | ASSQDELAHEQF
TRBJ2-1 | TRBV27 | ASNRRDRGVNEQF
TRBJ1-2 | TRBV7-9 | ASSRDRDLYGYT
TRBJ1-5 | TRBV14 | ASSQNEFQPQH
TRBJ2-5 | TRBV6-1 | ASSELPSGGVTQY
TRBJ1-2 | TRBV3-1/TRBV3-2 | ASSQEFYGYT
TRBJ2-4 | TRBV4-2 | ASSPAYSGDPYQNIQY
TRBJ1-1 | TRBV9 | ASSVIVNTEAF
TRBJ1-1 | TRBV29-1 | SYARDSNTEAF
TRBJ1-2 | TRBV6-1 | ASSELGGPTYGYT
TRBJ2-5 | TRBV11-3 | ATQGPYDQETQY
TRBJ2-1 | TRBV11-2 | ASSDTGASYNEQF
TRBJ2-5 | TRBV7-2 | ASSLWGLAGTQETQY
TRBJ2-1 | TRBV3-1/TRBV3-2 | ASSQPGLAVTDEQF
TRBJ2-7 | TRBV14 | ASSQFMDEQY
TRBJ2-1 | TRBV2 | ASRKTRAGQTYNEQF
TRBJ1-1 | TRBV27 | ASSLRGFTEAF